This is a list of T cell receptor beta chains from one sample in a study of T cells expressing NK-cell markers. TCRdb re-called the 5' RACE reads, yielding one record per CDR3 amino acid sequence without DNA. The listing records around 100,000 distinct CDR3 sequences. Material for sequencing was blood T cells: a sorted CD56 or NKG2C T cell subset, CD4+ or CD8+ T cells, or bulk PBMC T cells (not recorded which). The receptors stem from a woman between 18 and 75 years old in good health. CDR3s include the opening cysteine and the closing phenylalanine or tryptophan.

j_gene | v_gene | CDR3aa
TRBJ2-3 | TRBV20-1 | CSASGTSGGGGPTDTQYF
TRBJ2-7 | TRBV5-5 | CASSPSAEQYF
TRBJ2-1 | TRBV20-1 | CSARVWGNEQFF
TRBJ2-3 | TRBV4-2 | CASSQGPSGSSDTQYF
TRBJ2-6 | TRBV27 | CASSFLLSGANVLTF
TRBJ1-6 | TRBV5-6 | CASSLSRDEGFRISPLHF
TRBJ1-5 | TRBV20-1 | CSASAVAASNQPQHF
TRBJ1-5 | TRBV5-6 | CASSLGENQPQHF
TRBJ1-4 | TRBV2 | CAGGRATNEKLFF
TRBJ2-1 | TRBV11-1 | CASSYARELGEQFF
TRBJ1-6 | TRBV19 | CASSITGNSPLHF
TRBJ2-7 | TRBV4-2 | CASSPGGTYEQYF
TRBJ2-3 | TRBV4-3 | CASSQTQGQGRDTQYF
TRBJ1-5 | TRBV6-2/TRBV6-3 | CASSPDIQGGYSNQPQHF
TRBJ2-7 | TRBV10-3 | CAISESGQGAAYEQYF
TRBJ2-7 | TRBV28 | CASSLALREQYF
TRBJ2-6 | TRBV5-4 | CASSPALSGANVLTF
TRBJ1-1 | TRBV5-6 | CASSPDHTEAFF
TRBJ2-3 | TRBV20-1 | CSARGSGGPDTQYF
TRBJ2-2 | TRBV19 | CASSPQGAGELFF